One and the same sample provided the 22 T cell receptor beta chains below, sequenced in a study of blood T cell repertoires in COVID-19. Data came from immunoSEQ multiplex PCR; TCRdb stores just in-frame clones and leaves some out. There are over 120,000 clones in the sample; about 79% occur only once, and approximately 9.1% lies in the top ten. Sequenced: PBMCs or T cells enriched from blood (not recorded which). Every receptor here comes from a man aged 45-65 years who had recovered from COVID-19.

This clone occurred a few times. This sample also contains other DNA sequences that code for the same CDR3. The rearrangement uses TRBV5-1 and TRBJ2-2; TRBD2 matches 10 bases. Germline values: CDR1 SGHRS, CDR2 YFSETQ. V lost 4 bases, J lost 6 bases, and 3 bases stayed unmatched. The CDR3 is 14 amino acids. This chain's CDR3 is CASSLGTSAGELFF. In nucleotides, the CDR3 is TGCGCCAGCAGCCTAGGGACTAGCGCCGGGGAGCTGTTTTTT.

The V gene is TRBV10-2, the J gene TRBJ2-7; D perhaps matches TRBD1 (6 bases). CDR3 length: 12 amino acids. V lost 9 bases and J 6 bases, leaving 15 bases between the germline ends. Germline V CDR1 and CDR2: WSHSY, SAAADI. In DNA, the CDR3 is TGCGCCAGTTCGGGACAAGGGGCCGAGCAGTACTTC. Translating it yields CASSGQGAEQYF.

The J gene is TRBJ1-4, the V gene TRBV7-8, with 10 bases aligning to TRBD1. V trimming: 3 bases; J trimming: 7 bases; junction bases outside the gene matches: 5. Germline V lookup: CDR1 SGHVS, CDR2 FQNEAQ. The CDR3 runs 15 residues. The CDR3, as DNA: TGTGCCAGCAGCTTTGAGGACAGGGGGGGTGAAAAACTGTTTTTT. Translating it yields CASSFEDRGGEKLFF.

The rearrangement links TRBV24-1 to TRBJ2-5; D perhaps matches TRBD2 (7 bases). The CDR3 runs to 18 residues. Germline V gene data show CDR1 as KGHDR and CDR2 as SFDVKD. Trimming took off 0 bases at V and 9 bases at J, with 25 bases between the two ends. CDR3 nucleotides: TGTGCCACCAGTGATTTGCCGGCGGGGCTAGGGGGGGCAAGGGCCCAGTACTTC. Its protein product is CATSDLPAGLGGARAQYF.

The chain recombines TRBV7-2 with TRBJ2-3, with D tentatively TRBD2 (7 bases). The germline CDR1 and CDR2 sequences are SGHTA and FQGNSA. The V and J ends lost 5 bases and 3 bases respectively, with 18 bases between them. The CDR3 contains 16 residues. CDR3 protein: CASSVRPGGGTDTQYF. CDR3 nucleotides: TGTGCCAGCAGCGTTCGCCCGGGGGGCGGGACAGATACGCAGTATTTT.

The chain employs TRBV30 and TRBJ1-2; tentative D call: TRBD1 (6 bases). Trimming removed 4 bases from V and 7 bases from J, with 25 bases in between. The CDR3 consists of 16 residues. CDR1 and CDR2 from the germline V gene are GTSNPN and SVGIG (reference sequence). CDR3 DNA sequence: TGTGCCTGGATGGGAGAGGCTCAGGGGCGCCTACGTGGCTACACCTTC. This sequence encodes CAWMGEAQGRLRGYTF.

The chain carries TRBV4-3 and TRBJ2-7, with D maybe TRBD1 (6 bases). The germline gives CDR1 LGHNA, CDR2 YSLEER. The CDR3 runs 15 residues. V lost 0 bases and J 4 bases, leaving 13 bases between the germline ends. CDR3 region: CASSQDSRTVYEQYF. CDR3 DNA: TGCGCCAGCAGCCAAGATTCCAGGACAGTGTACGAGCAGTACTTC.

V gene TRBV12-5 combines with J gene TRBJ2-3; 9 nucleotides match TRBD2. The trim removed 1 base at V and 5 bases at J, leaving 7 bases unmatched. The CDR3 contains 16 residues. Germline-derived CDR1 and CDR2 are LGHNT and FRNRAP. For the CDR3, the DNA is TGTGCTAGTGGTTTGGGGTTAGCGGGGGTTGAAGATACGCAGTATTTT. It translates to CASGLGLAGVEDTQYF.

The CDR3 protein is CASSLPTLPRTGWHTEAFF. The CDR3 bases are TGTGCCAGCAGCTTACCCACTTTACCTCGGACAGGGTGGCACACTGAAGCTTTCTTT. The V call is TRBV7-9, the J call TRBJ1-1; 8 nucleotides line up with TRBD1. The length of the CDR3 is 19 residues. In germline, CDR1 is SEHNR, CDR2 FQNEAQ (reference sequence). J lost 3 bases, V lost 2 bases, and 17 bases had no gene match.

A single count supports this clone. The V gene is TRBV28, the J gene TRBJ2-1; D is uncertain. Germline lookup yields CDR1 MDHEN and CDR2 SYDVKM. The CDR3 length is 17 residues. Trimming shortened V by 4 bases and J by 8 bases, and 24 bases separated the two germline ends. The CDR3 reads CASSSYNVTLFWDEQFF. The DNA for the CDR3 is TGTGCCAGCAGTTCCTATAATGTAACACTATTCTGGGATGAGCAGTTCTTC.

The gene calls are TRBV11-2 and TRBJ2-2, with 10 positions matching TRBD2. The germline V gene has CDR1 SGHAT and CDR2 FQNNGV. The CDR3 length is 17 residues. The V and J ends lost 1 base and 4 bases, in that order; junction bases with no gene match: 6. The CDR3 spells CASSLVPSGGATGELFF. CDR3 nucleotides: TGTGCCAGCAGCTTAGTTCCGAGCGGGGGGGCCACCGGGGAGCTGTTTTTT.

The chain is built from TRBV5-1 and TRBJ1-3; D gene ambiguous. The CDR3 runs to 16 residues. From germline, CDR1 is SGHRS and CDR2 YFSETQ. V lost 4 bases and J lost 2, with 16 bases in between. The chain's CDR3 is CASSLARAIPGNTIYF. The CDR3 nucleotides are TGCGCCAGCAGCCTTGCGAGGGCTATTCCTGGAAACACCATATATTTT.

In nucleotides, the CDR3 is TGTGCCATCAGTGAGTCGACAGGGAACTATGGCTACACCTTC. Amino acid sequence: CAISESTGNYGYTF. This sequence joins TRBV10-3 and TRBJ1-2; TRBD1 matches at 7 bases. Germline V gene sequence: CDR1 ENHRY, CDR2 SYGVKD. The V gene end was trimmed by 0 bases and the J gene end by 2 bases; junction bases not matched to a gene: 0. CDR3 length: 14 residues.

The CDR3 reads CASGLVPRETQYF. In DNA form, the CDR3 reads TGTGCTAGTGGTTTGGTACCTAGGGAGACCCAGTACTTC. V and J are TRBV12-5 and TRBJ2-5; D not resolved. With 0 bases removed from V and 5 bases from J, the gap between germline ends came to 7 bases. The CDR3 is 13 residues long. Germline values: CDR1 LGHNT, CDR2 FRNRAP.

This sequence joins TRBV24-1 and TRBJ2-1; 8 nucleotides line up with TRBD1. CDR1 is KGHDR and CDR2 is SFDVKD in the germline V gene. The J segment lost 5 bases and the V segment lost 4 bases, leaving 9 bases of the junction unmatched. The CDR3 length is 16 residues. The CDR3, as DNA: TGTGCCACCAGTGACCCCACCGGGACAGGAAACAATGAGCAGTTCTTC. Its translation: CATSDPTGTGNNEQFF.

The chain recombines TRBV7-9 with TRBJ1-4, with D maybe TRBD1 (6 bases). CDR3 length: 14 amino acids. Germline assignment: CDR1 SEHNR and CDR2 FQNEAQ (reference sequence). V lost 2 bases and J 7 bases, leaving 11 bases between the germline ends. The CDR3 DNA follows: TGTGCCAGCAGCTTAATTACAGGGACTGAAAAACTGTTTTTT. It is translated as CASSLITGTEKLFF.

The chain couples TRBV2 to TRBJ2-6; possibly TRBD1 for D (6 bases). Trimming took off 5 bases at V and 0 bases at J, with 11 bases between the two ends. This CDR3 is 16 amino acids long. CDR1 and CDR2 from the germline V gene are SNHLY and FYNNEI. The CDR3 DNA sequence: TGTGCCAGCAGTAGGACAGCGCTCTCTGGGGCCAACGTCCTGACTTTC. As protein: CASSRTALSGANVLTF.

The genes are TRBV19 and TRBJ1-5, with 7 bases that match TRBD1. The ends lost 5 bases at V and 6 bases at J; junction bases unmatched: 10. The CDR3 totals 15 residues. The germline V gene encodes CDR1 LNHDA and CDR2 SQIVND (reference sequence). The CDR3 DNA reads as TGTGCCAGTAGTGTGGGGGCAGGGGGAGGTCAGCCCCAGCATTTT. This gives the protein CASSVGAGGGQPQHF. Together with reference TRBV19 and TRBJ1-5, the CDR3 gives the full variable domain: DGGITQSPKYLFRKEGQNVTLSCEQNLNHDAMYWYRQDPGQGLRLIYYSQIVNDFQKGDIAEGYSVSREKKESFPLTVTSAQKNPTAFYLCASSVGAGGGQPQHFGDGTRLSIL.

The V gene is TRBV5-5, the J gene TRBJ2-1; 8 nucleotides match TRBD1. V shed 0 bases, J shed 2 bases, and the junction held 4 bases outside the gene matches. CDR1 is SGHKS and CDR2 is YYEKEE in the germline V gene (reference sequence). The CDR3 loop spans 16 amino acids. This CDR3 is CASSLGTGLTYNEQFF. CDR3 sequence (DNA): TGTGCCAGCAGCTTGGGGACAGGGCTAACCTACAATGAGCAGTTCTTC.

The chain employs TRBV19 and TRBJ1-6; 9 bases map to TRBD1. The CDR3 consists of 15 residues. The germline V gene encodes CDR1 LNHDA and CDR2 SQIVND (reference sequence). Unmatched junction bases numbered 7, after V lost 7 bases and J lost 6 bases. CDR3 region: CASTTPGQGNSPLHF. CDR3 nucleotide sequence: TGTGCCAGTACCACCCCGGGACAGGGTAATTCACCCCTCCACTTT.

This sequence joins TRBV27 and TRBJ1-2; no clear D. The CDR3 contains 13 residues. The V and J ends lost 3 bases and 4 bases respectively, with 9 bases between them. Germline V CDR1 and CDR2: MNHEY, SMNVEV (reference sequence). CDR3 sequence (DNA): TGTGCCAGCAGTTTTCGGGGAATCTATGGCTACACCTTC. Residues: CASSFRGIYGYTF.

The chain recombines TRBV28 with TRBJ2-3; 11 nucleotides match TRBD2. Germline CDR1 and CDR2: MDHEN and SYDVKM. This CDR3 has 15 amino acids. With V trimmed by 7 bases and J by 1 base, 4 bases remained unmatched. Here the CDR3 reads CASNLSGGGTDTQYF. The DNA for the CDR3 is TGTGCCAGCAATCTTAGCGGGGGGGGCACAGATACGCAGTATTTT.